The clone carrying this T cell receptor beta chain was seen a few times. As yet, its antigen is unknown. The source of the sample is a study of naive and memory T cell subsets. Ligated cDNA underwent four rounds of PCR with nested alpha and beta constant region primers and SP2. Reverse transcription of blood and skin TCR RNA was primed at alpha and beta constant regions. TCRdb independently ran MiXCR on the 5' RACE reads; one entry per CDR3 protein. The table records 55,000 to 70,000 distinct CDR3 sequences, roughly 6.7% of them present only once. A UMI-containing oligonucleotide was joined by 3' ligation to the TCR cDNA template. Findings and caveats of the study: The RNA method is potentially sensitive to activation and differentiation changes.

The TCR sequence derives from a male donor in good health.

Here the CDR3 reads CSASQHRLADTQYF. The DNA for the CDR3 is TGCAGTGCTAGTCAGCACCGTCTAGCAGATACGCAGTATTTT. The chain couples TRBV20-1 to TRBJ2-3; the D is unclear. V lost 3 bases to trimming and J lost 4 bases, with 14 bases between them. Germline V gives CDR1 DFQATT, CDR2 SNEGSKA (reference sequence). The length of the CDR3 is 14 residues.